This T cell receptor (beta chain) stems from a study of T cells after yellow fever vaccination. Across the study: It was SMART-Seq v4 Ultra Low Input that prepared the fractions with low cell numbers. Study conclusions and caveats: Within FACS-sorted repertoires, abundant clonotypes contaminating from the bulk population could be present. Shared CD4/CD8 clonotypes were a small share, likely from convergent recombination.

5'RACE template switching produced TCR cDNA carrying a universal primer site and UMIs. TCRdb fed the 5' RACE reads into MiXCR, producing one record per CDR3 protein. The sample yields some 120,000 distinct CDR3 sequences, roughly 15% seen once. On this clonotype: What it binds is unknown.

This CDR3 has 16 residues. Germline CDR1 reads SEHNR; CDR2 reads FQNEAQ (reference sequence). V shed 1 base, J shed 4 bases, and the junction held 7 bases outside the gene matches. The chain employs TRBV7-9 and TRBJ2-7, with 10 bases matching TRBD2. The TCR was taken from a young man who received the YFV17D yellow fever vaccine. The sample consisted of CD8+ T cells sorted from PBMCs, taken 5 days after the yellow fever booster vaccination. In DNA form, the CDR3 reads TGTGCCAGCAGCTTAGTAGGGGGGACTAGCGAGTACGAGCAGTACTTC. This encodes CASSLVGGTSEYEQYF.